This T cell receptor beta chain was captured in a study of CD8 T cells in Susac syndrome. The V gene's germline CDR1 is LNHNV and CDR2 YYDKDF (reference sequence). This CDR3 has 16 residues. Trimming at V came to 3 bases and at J to 7 bases, leaving 8 bases not matched to a gene. Random hexamers were used to reverse transcribe an amount of roughly 0.5 to 1 ug RNA. Via MiXCR, TCRdb re-called the immunoSEQ multiplex PCR reads, giving one row per CDR3 protein. The profile shows under 90,000 distinct CDR3 sequences, 95% of them singletons. This clonotype originated in a human donor with Susac syndrome. Input material: CD8+ T cells from PBMCs. V gene TRBV15 combines with J gene TRBJ1-4; the match to TRBD1 covers 10 bases. Here the CDR3 DNA reads TGTGCCACCAGCAGGGGCTGGGGACAGGGGAGTGAAAAACTGTTTTTT. Translated: CATSRGWGQGSEKLFF.